The entry that follows covers one T cell receptor (beta chain) sequence. Antigen unknown. The data were obtained in a study of lymphopenia after photon versus proton radiotherapy. Study-wide findings and caveats: Survival link was tested only in deceased patients; proton benefit remains a possibility. Larger post-nadir TCR diversity loss correlated inversely with survival in deceased patients. Relative stability marked proton patients; photon patients lost diversity and naive cells. Post-nadir diversity loss with photons came from oligoclonal expansion, particularly CD8+ Temra cells.

This CDR3 comprises 19 residues. V lost 1 base to trimming and J lost 1 base; unmatched junction nucleotides: 14. Germline CDR1 reads KGHSH; CDR2 reads LQKENI. TCRdb's copy holds only in-frame clones and misses some; the assay was immunoSEQ multiplex PCR. The sample comprises roughly 40,000 clones, just over 85% of which are singletons, and under 13% rests with the top ten. The source is a woman in her seventies with pancreatic cancer. Some clones in this sample may be carry-over from other donors' samples. Sequenced material: peripheral blood, taken from a patient treated with proton-based radiotherapy. The rearrangement uses TRBV18 and TRBJ1-1; 8 bases match TRBD1. The CDR3 coding sequence is TGTGCCAGCTCACCACGAAGTTCCCTCAGGGGGCAAGGGAACACTGAAGCTTTCTTT. This translates into CASSPRSSLRGQGNTEAFF.